The source of this T cell receptor beta chain is a study of response to subunit inactivated influenza vaccine. Note on this clonotype: Its matching antigen is unknown.

Study outcomes and limitations: T cells newly recruited by each seasonal influenza vaccination are few, the authors suggested.

The CDR3 is 17 amino acids. Per germline, CDR1 GTSNPN and CDR2 SVGIG (reference sequence). Trimming removed 1 base from V and 0 bases from J, with 17 bases in between. TCRdb passed the RT-PCR reads through MiXCR, listing each CDR3 protein once. The profile covers more than 500,000 distinct CDR3 sequences, with roughly 10% appearing a single time and 9.5% to 11% taken by the ten largest. Separately, the same data were catalogued under a study of T cells expressing NK-cell markers. That work contributes: TCR beta cDNA was generated via 5'RACE template switching incorporating UMIs.

The rearrangement joins TRBV30 to TRBJ2-3; D is perhaps TRBD1 or TRBD2 (5 bases each). The sequenced sample was PBMCs from blood, obtained on the day of vaccination. The receptor was derived from a man in his forties or fifties who received an inactivated influenza vaccine. In DNA, the CDR3 is TGTGCCTGGAGTGGAGCCGGGGCTCCAATTAGCACAGATACGCAGTATTTT. Amino acid sequence: CAWSGAGAPISTDTQYF.